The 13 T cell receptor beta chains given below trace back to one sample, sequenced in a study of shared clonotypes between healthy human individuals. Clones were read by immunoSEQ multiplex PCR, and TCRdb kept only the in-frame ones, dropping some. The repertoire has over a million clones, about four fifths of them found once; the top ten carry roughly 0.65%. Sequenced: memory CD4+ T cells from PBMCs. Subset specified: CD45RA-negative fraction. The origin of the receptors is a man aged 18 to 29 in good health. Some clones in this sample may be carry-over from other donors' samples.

CDR3 loop: CSVERAIMDEQFF. Written as DNA, the CDR3 is TGCAGCGTTGAACGGGCTATTATGGATGAGCAGTTCTTC. This chain links TRBV29-1 with TRBJ2-1; no definite D call. V lost 2 bases and J lost 8, with 13 bases in between. Germline assignment: CDR1 SQVTM and CDR2 ANQGSEA. The CDR3 contains 13 residues.

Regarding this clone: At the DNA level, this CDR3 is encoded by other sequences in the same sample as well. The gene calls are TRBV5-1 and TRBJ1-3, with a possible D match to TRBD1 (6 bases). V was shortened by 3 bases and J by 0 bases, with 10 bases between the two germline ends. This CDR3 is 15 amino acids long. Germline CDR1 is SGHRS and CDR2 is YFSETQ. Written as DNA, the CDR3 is TGCGCCAGCAGCTCCACAGGGTACTCTGGAAACACCATATATTTT. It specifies CASSSTGYSGNTIYF.

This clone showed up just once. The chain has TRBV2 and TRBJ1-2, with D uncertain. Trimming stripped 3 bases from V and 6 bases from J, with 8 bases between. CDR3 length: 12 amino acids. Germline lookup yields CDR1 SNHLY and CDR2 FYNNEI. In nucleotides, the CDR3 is TGTGCCAGCAGTGATTTGGGAAATGGCTACACCTTC. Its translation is CASSDLGNGYTF.

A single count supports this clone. CDR3 loop: CASRQGGPNEKLFF. The CDR3 DNA is TGTGCCAGCAGGCAGGGGGGTCCTAATGAAAAACTGTTTTTT. The rearrangement joins TRBV28 to TRBJ1-4; 7 bases are shared with TRBD1. This CDR3 is built from 14 residues. Germline V CDR1 and CDR2: MDHEN, SYDVKM. Trimming at V came to 6 bases and at J to 3 bases, leaving 4 bases not matched to a gene.

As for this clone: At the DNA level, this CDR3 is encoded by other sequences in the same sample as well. The CDR3: CSASGRNEQFF. In nucleotides, the CDR3 is TGCAGTGCTAGTGGGCGCAATGAGCAGTTCTTC. The chain recombines TRBV20-1 with TRBJ2-1; no clear D. The CDR3 loop spans 11 amino acids. The germline V gene encodes CDR1 DFQATT and CDR2 SNEGSKA (reference sequence). V was shortened by 3 bases and J by 6 bases, with 6 bases between the two germline ends.

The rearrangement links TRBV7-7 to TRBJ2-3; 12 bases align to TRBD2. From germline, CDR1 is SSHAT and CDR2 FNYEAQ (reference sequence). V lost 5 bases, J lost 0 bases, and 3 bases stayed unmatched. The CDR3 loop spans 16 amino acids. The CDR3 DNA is TGTGCCAGCAGCCCCCTAGCGGGAGGGAGCACAGATACGCAGTATTTT. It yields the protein CASSPLAGGSTDTQYF.

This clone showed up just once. This chain's CDR3 is CASAPEATLEETQYF. In DNA, the CDR3 is TGCGCCAGCGCTCCCGAGGCAACCCTAGAGGAGACCCAGTACTTC. The chain links TRBV5-1 to TRBJ2-5; D is unclear. CDR1 SGHRS and CDR2 YFSETQ come from the germline V gene. The germline V and J ends were trimmed by 7 bases and 5 bases, with 21 bases remaining between them. The CDR3 loop spans 15 amino acids. The entire variable domain, with the rest obtained from reference TRBV5-1 and TRBJ2-5, is as follows: KAGVTQTPRYLIKTRGQQVTLSCSPISGHRSVSWYQQTPGQGLQFLFEYFSETQRNKGNFPGRFSGRQFSNSRSEMNVSTLELGDSALYLCASAPEATLEETQYFGPGTRLLVL.

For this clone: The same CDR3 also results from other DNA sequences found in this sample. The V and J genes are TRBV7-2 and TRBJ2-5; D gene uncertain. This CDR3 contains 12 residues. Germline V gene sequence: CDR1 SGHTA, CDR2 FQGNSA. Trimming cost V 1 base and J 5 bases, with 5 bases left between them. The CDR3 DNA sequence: TGTGCCAGCAGCTTAGATCGGGAGACCCAGTACTTC. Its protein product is CASSLDRETQYF.

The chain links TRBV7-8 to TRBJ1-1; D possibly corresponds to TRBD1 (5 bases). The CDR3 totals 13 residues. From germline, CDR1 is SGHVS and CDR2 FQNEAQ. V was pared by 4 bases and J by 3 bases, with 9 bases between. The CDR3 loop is CASSSQVDTEAFF. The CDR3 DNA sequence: TGTGCCAGCAGCTCACAGGTGGACACTGAAGCTTTCTTT.

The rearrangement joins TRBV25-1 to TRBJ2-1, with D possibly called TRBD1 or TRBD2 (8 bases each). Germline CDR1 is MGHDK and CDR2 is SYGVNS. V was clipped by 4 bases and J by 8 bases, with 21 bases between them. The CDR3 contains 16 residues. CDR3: CASSGGRTGISYEQFF. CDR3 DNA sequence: TGTGCCAGCAGTGGCGGGAGGACAGGGATTTCATATGAGCAGTTCTTC.

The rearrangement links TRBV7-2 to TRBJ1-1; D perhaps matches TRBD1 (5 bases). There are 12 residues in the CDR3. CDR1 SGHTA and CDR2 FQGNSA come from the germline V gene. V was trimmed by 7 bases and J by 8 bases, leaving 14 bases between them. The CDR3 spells CASTRQQSEAFF. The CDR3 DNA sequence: TGTGCCAGCACCAGACAGCAGTCAGAAGCTTTCTTT.

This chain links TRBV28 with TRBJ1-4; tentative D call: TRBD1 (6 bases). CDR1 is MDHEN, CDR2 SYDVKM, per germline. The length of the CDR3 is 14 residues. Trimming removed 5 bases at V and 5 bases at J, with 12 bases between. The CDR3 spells CASSGGAVNEKLFF. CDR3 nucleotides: TGTGCCAGCAGTGGGGGGGCGGTGAATGAAAAACTGTTTTTT.

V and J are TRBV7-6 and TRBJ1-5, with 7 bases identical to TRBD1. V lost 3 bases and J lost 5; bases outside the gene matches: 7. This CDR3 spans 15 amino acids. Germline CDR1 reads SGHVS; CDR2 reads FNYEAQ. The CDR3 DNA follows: TGTGCCAGCAGCTTCAAGACAGGGCCATATCAGCCCCAGCATTTT. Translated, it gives CASSFKTGPYQPQHF.